This TCR beta chain is drawn from a study of T cell repertoires in cytomegalovirus infection. Trimming left V 6 bases short and J 12 bases short, with 15 bases between. This CDR3 has 12 amino acids. Germline CDR1 is SGHAT and CDR2 is FQNNGV. TCRdb re-analysed the reads in MiXCR, keeping a single row per CDR3 protein. The repertoire holds roughly 700,000 distinct CDR3 sequences, with roughly 33% as singletons. This clonotype was counted between two and nine times. Its antigen is still unknown. The sample was cultured PBMCs, taken from culture after CMV antigen stimulation. The genes are TRBV11-2 and TRBJ2-1, with D possibly TRBD1 on 5 matching bases. The sequence derives from a human donor in good health (CMV status not recorded). Some clones in this sample may be carry-over from other donors' samples. DNA of the CDR3: TGTGCCAGCAGTCATGGGGCTCACGGGCAGTTCTTC. Translated: CASSHGAHGQFF.